This is a list of T cell receptor beta chains from one sample in a study of regulatory T cells in long-lasting Graves disease. TCRdb passed the multiplex PCR reads through MiXCR, listing each CDR3 protein once. This sample yields approximately 400,000 distinct CDR3 sequences, of which 14% to 15% are seen a single time; about a sixth belongs to the top ten. The same data also went into a second study, on T cells in Graves' hyperthyroidism and ophthalmopathy.

Specimen: peripheral blood mononuclear cells (PBMCs), collected at new diagnosis, from a patient treated with antithyroid drugs. Receptor source: a woman under 40 with Graves disease. The CDR3 runs from the conserved cysteine through the conserved F or W.

v_gene | len | CDR3aa
TRBV11-2 | 18 | CASSDQQKRGSRAGELFF
TRBV20-1 | 14 | CSAQGTGSSYEQYF
TRBV2 | 17 | CASSYSSGTGDYNEQFF
TRBV6-1 | 15 | CASSRTGATNEKLFF
TRBV28 | 11 | CASSPRSEQFF
TRBV12-3/TRBV12-4 | 12 | CASTQVSFVQFF
TRBV6-1 | 15 | CASSYTAGGKKKLFF
TRBV29-1 | 14 | CSDQTSGMANEQFF
TRBV7-8 | 15 | CASSSRDGSSYEQYF
TRBV5-1 | 13 | CASSLDGARGYTF
TRBV10-3 | 19 | CAISPRKTSGEGGQETQYF
TRBV11-2 | 15 | CASSSPRETGEKLFF
TRBV20-1 | 14 | CSASRDRVPYEQYF
TRBV28 | 16 | CASTPPGRVMTDTQYF
TRBV4-1 | 14 | CASTQYQSYNEQFF
TRBV6-1 | 16 | CASSEAQSPGQETQYF
TRBV9 | 16 | CASSVVWREADTEAFF
TRBV12-5 | 15 | CASGLDSRLGETQYF
TRBV6-1 | 12 | CASSLEGRPQHF
TRBV6-1 | 16 | CASSKPGVGSYNERFF
TRBV6-2/TRBV6-3 | 14 | CASSVDSYSHEQYF
TRBV3-1 | 18 | CASSQVLSEAGGPNEQFF
TRBV18 | 15 | CASSPREVANQPQHF
TRBV6-9 | 15 | CASSYRTSGMVEQFF
TRBV6-1 | 16 | CASRIFKGRHGSPLHF
TRBV20-1 | 15 | CSARTSGQSSYEQYF
TRBV12-5 | 13 | CASGQGQSTEAFF
TRBV11-3 | 15 | CASTILTGDKNEQYF
TRBV14 | 16 | CASSQVTGGKNSPLHF
TRBV3-1 | 20 | CASSQEGLAGGPVGYNEQFF
TRBV14 | 14 | CASSLHRRDYGYTF